The next 23 T cell receptor beta chains were all read from a single sample in a study of beta chain features in type 1 diabetes. Study-wide findings and caveats: Moderate but significant shortening of TCRB CDR3s was recorded in all four CD4+ subsets from Type 1 diabetes patients.

No cognate antigen is known for these TCRs. Expressed TCRB transcripts were sequenced, since all the RNA that had been isolated was reverse transcribed. This table comes from immunoSEQ multiplex PCR, and its TCRdb copy is limited to in-frame clones, with some not included. The sample records around 250,000 clones, around 15% being singletons. The sample was naive CD4+ T cells from blood. These receptor sequences come from a man in his thirties or forties with type 1 diabetes.

The V call is TRBV4-1, the J call TRBJ1-5; D is perhaps TRBD1 (6 bases). Germline V gene data show CDR1 as MGHRA and CDR2 as YSYEKL. V was trimmed by 4 bases and J by 5 bases, leaving 15 bases between them. The CDR3 extends over 15 amino acids. CDR3 sequence: CASSRQDGRDQPQHF. For the CDR3, the DNA is TGCGCCAGCAGCCGACAGGATGGACGGGATCAGCCCCAGCATTTT.

Only a few counts were recorded for this clone. The chain couples TRBV5-1 to TRBJ2-4; TRBD2 agrees at 8 bases. Germline assignment: CDR1 SGHRS and CDR2 YFSETQ. CDR3 length: 20 residues. V dropped 4 bases and J dropped 1; count of bases not matched to a gene: 19. CDR3 in DNA: TGCGCCAGCAGCGTTGAGGCCAGCGGGAGTGTGGTGGGGGCCAAAAACATTCAGTACTTC. Its translation: CASSVEASGSVVGAKNIQYF.

This clone was recorded a few times. J is TRBJ2-1 and V is TRBV6-5, with TRBD1 matching over 9 bases. The germline V gene encodes CDR1 MNHEY and CDR2 SVGAGI. The CDR3 spans 14 residues. V was pared by 6 bases and J by 4 bases, with 4 bases of the junction left unmatched. The CDR3 bases are TGTGCCAGCAGCCGGGACAGGGTATACAATGAGCAGTTCTTC. It specifies CASSRDRVYNEQFF.

This clone has more than one count but fewer than ten. The chain combines TRBV7-9 with TRBJ2-7, with a weak D call TRBD2 (6 bases). This CDR3 is built from 15 residues. The V end was cut by 5 bases, the J end by 3 bases, with 17 bases between. CDR1 SEHNR and CDR2 FQNEAQ come from the germline V gene (reference sequence). CDR3: CASSALARTIYEQYF. The CDR3 bases are TGTGCCAGCAGCGCACTAGCAAGAACTATCTACGAGCAGTACTTC.

The gene calls are TRBV15 and TRBJ2-3, with 10 bases lining up with TRBD2. Germline CDR1 is LNHNV and CDR2 is YYDKDF (reference sequence). The V segment lost 5 bases and the J segment 4 bases; nucleotides outside the gene matches: 6. The CDR3 has 15 residues. Here the CDR3 DNA reads TGTGCCACCAGCCCAGCGGGAGGGCCCCCAGATACGCAGTATTTT. It is translated as CATSPAGGPPDTQYF.

The V gene is TRBV19, the J gene TRBJ1-1, with D uncertain. CDR3 length equals 12 residues. CDR1 is LNHDA, CDR2 SQIVND, per germline (reference sequence). The ends were cut back, 3 bases at V and 8 bases at J, with 10 bases in the middle. DNA of the CDR3: TGTGCCAGTAGTATGGGAGAGTCAGAAGCTTTCTTT. Translating it yields CASSMGESEAFF.

V and J are TRBV9 and TRBJ2-1; D perhaps matches TRBD2 (5 bases). CDR1 and CDR2 (germline): SGDLS, YYNGEE. The V gene lost 2 bases and the J gene lost 7 bases, with 7 bases spanning the gap. This CDR3 has 12 residues. CDR3 region: CASSVSGNEQFF. The CDR3 DNA is TGTGCCAGCAGCGTCTCGGGGAATGAGCAGTTCTTC.

This clone is a singleton in its sample. The chain recombines TRBV4-1 with TRBJ1-1, with D possibly matching TRBD1 (5 bases). Germline loops: CDR1 MGHRA, CDR2 YSYEKL. This CDR3 has 17 amino acids. V lost 6 bases to trimming and J lost 0 bases, with 20 bases between them. This CDR3 reads CASRAGPDKSLNTEAFF. CDR3 bases: TGCGCCAGCAGAGCCGGACCGGACAAGTCGTTGAACACTGAAGCTTTCTTT.

This clone was seen a handful of times. The chain joins TRBV18 to TRBJ2-7; no clear D. CDR3 size: 12 residues. The germline CDR1 and CDR2 sequences are KGHSH and LQKENI. Trimming took 1 base from V and 3 from J, leaving 4 bases between them. The CDR3 region is CASSPLNYEQYF. The CDR3 bases are TGTGCCAGCTCACCACTAAACTACGAGCAGTACTTC. Filled out from reference TRBV18 and TRBJ2-7, the complete variable domain reads NAGVMQNPRHLVRRRGQEARLRCSPMKGHSHVYWYRQLPEEGLKFMVYLQKENIIDESGMPKERFSAEFPKEGPSILRIQQVVRGDSAAYFCASSPLNYEQYFGPGTRLTVT.

CDR3 sequence reads: CASSSAGGIYNEQFF. DNA for the CDR3: TGCGCCAGCAGTTCCGCAGGGGGCATCTACAATGAGCAGTTCTTC. V is TRBV5-1 and J is TRBJ2-1, with 8 bases fitting TRBD1. This CDR3 contains 15 residues. With 5 bases clipped from V and 3 bases from J, the junction kept 7 bases outside the gene matches. CDR1 SGHRS and CDR2 YFSETQ come from the germline V gene.

This sequence joins TRBV11-1 and TRBJ2-3; 8 bases match TRBD2. The CDR3 is 15 amino acids. Germline trimming cut 4 bases from V and 4 bases from J; bases unmatched to any gene: 7. In germline, CDR1 is SGHAT, CDR2 FQDESV (reference sequence). Here the CDR3 DNA reads TGTGCCAGCAGCTCCGGACTAGCAAAATCAGATACGCAGTATTTT. The encoded protein is CASSSGLAKSDTQYF.

This clone showed up just a few times. The chain is built from TRBV28 and TRBJ2-6, with 10 bases fitting TRBD1. Looked up from germline, CDR1 is MDHEN and CDR2 is SYDVKM. The CDR3 contains 18 residues. V was clipped by 7 bases and J by 4 bases; unmatched bases: 13. Here the CDR3 reads CASTPHGTGVPGANVLTF. The CDR3 nucleotides are TGTGCCAGCACTCCTCACGGGACAGGGGTTCCCGGGGCCAACGTCCTGACTTTC.

This clone has just a few counts. This rearrangement joins TRBV5-1 to TRBJ2-3, with TRBD2 matching 8 bases. The J segment lost 5 bases and the V segment lost 1 base, leaving 9 bases of the junction unmatched. Germline-derived CDR1 and CDR2 are SGHRS and YFSETQ. This CDR3 has 16 amino acids. In DNA form, the CDR3 reads TGCGCCAGCAGCTTGATGGGAGCGGGAGCGGAAGATACGCAGTATTTT. It yields the protein CASSLMGAGAEDTQYF.

This chain uses TRBV5-1 with TRBJ2-7, with 8 bases identical to TRBD1. Trimming cost V 2 bases and J 2 bases; bases outside gene matches: 6. The CDR3 runs 15 residues. Germline V lookup: CDR1 SGHRS, CDR2 YFSETQ. As DNA, the CDR3 is TGCGCCAGCAGCTTATCGACAGGGGATACCTACGAGCAGTACTTC. This translates into CASSLSTGDTYEQYF.

The V call is TRBV9, the J call TRBJ2-1, with 9 nucleotides matching TRBD2. In germline, CDR1 is SGDLS, CDR2 YYNGEE. The CDR3 extends over 15 amino acids. Trimming at V came to 3 bases and at J to 7 bases, leaving 8 bases not matched to a gene. CDR3 sequence: CASSAPGTSLNEQFF. The CDR3 region has the DNA TGTGCCAGCAGCGCCCCCGGGACTAGCTTAAATGAGCAGTTCTTC.

This chain links TRBV7-2 with TRBJ2-7; perhaps TRBD1 as D (5 bases). Germline loops: CDR1 SGHTA, CDR2 FQGNSA. The CDR3 has 14 amino acids. V lost 1 base to trimming and J lost 2 bases, with 9 bases between them. CDR3 region: CASSLDLGAYEQYF. Here the CDR3 DNA reads TGTGCCAGCAGCTTAGACTTAGGGGCCTACGAGCAGTACTTC. Looking up the rest from reference TRBV7-2 and TRBJ2-7 gives the full variable domain: GAGVSQSPSNKVTEKGKDVELRCDPISGHTALYWYRQSLGQGLEFLIYFQGNSAPDKSGLPSDRFSAERTGGSVSTLTIQRTQQEDSAVYLCASSLDLGAYEQYFGPGTRLTVT.

This clone turned up a few times. The J gene is TRBJ1-5, the V gene TRBV2; weak D call: TRBD1 (6 bases). The CDR3 extends over 14 amino acids. V lost 2 bases, J lost 7 bases, and 12 bases lay in between. Per the germline V gene, CDR1 is SNHLY and CDR2 is FYNNEI. The CDR3 sequence: CASSENRQAQPQHF. DNA of the CDR3: TGTGCCAGCAGTGAAAACCGACAGGCCCAGCCCCAGCATTTT.

This clone was detected a few times. The rearrangement links TRBV7-2 to TRBJ2-1; D may be TRBD2 (6 bases). The CDR3 covers 15 residues. V dropped 2 bases and J dropped 3 bases, with 11 bases sitting between them. Looked up from germline, CDR1 is SGHTA and CDR2 is FQGNSA. CDR3 protein: CASSLNPSVYNEQFF. The CDR3 bases are TGTGCCAGCAGCTTAAATCCTAGCGTCTACAATGAGCAGTTCTTC.

This chain joins TRBV18 and TRBJ2-5; D is unclear. With 3 bases removed from V and 1 base from J, the gap between germline ends came to 9 bases. Germline V lookup: CDR1 KGHSH, CDR2 LQKENI. The CDR3 sequence is 14 residues long. DNA of the CDR3: TGTGCCAGCTCACCGCGAGGATCCCAAGAGACCCAGTACTTC. Its protein is CASSPRGSQETQYF. The full variable domain, in which reference TRBV18 and TRBJ2-5 provide the parts outside the CDR3, is NAGVMQNPRHLVRRRGQEARLRCSPMKGHSHVYWYRQLPEEGLKFMVYLQKENIIDESGMPKERFSAEFPKEGPSILRIQQVVRGDSAAYFCASSPRGSQETQYFGPGTRLLVL.

This clone was detected a few times. The rearrangement links TRBV21-1 to TRBJ2-1; TRBD1 is the table's D call, not checked against the DNA. TRBV21-1 represents a pseudogene. The CDR3 extends over 12 amino acids. Written as DNA, the CDR3 is TGTGCCAGCAACCAGGGAAACAATGAGCAGTTCTTC. Encoded protein: CASNQGNNEQFF.

The chain has TRBV11-3 and TRBJ2-1, with D possibly matching TRBD1 (6 bases). Trimming removed 8 bases from V and 2 bases from J, with 10 bases in between. Per germline, CDR1 SGHNT and CDR2 YENEEA. This CDR3 has 13 residues. CDR3 amino acids: CASGGGPYNEQFF. Here the CDR3 DNA reads TGTGCCAGCGGGGGCGGGCCCTACAATGAGCAGTTCTTC.

This rearrangement joins TRBV11-1 to TRBJ1-3; 8 bases match TRBD1. Germline-derived CDR1 and CDR2 are SGHAT and FQDESV (reference sequence). The CDR3 sequence is 16 residues long. V shed 5 bases and J 4 bases; nucleotides not matched to a gene: 10. The DNA for the CDR3 is TGTGCCAGCAGCCTGGGACAGGTAGTTGTGGGAAACACCATATATTTT. It yields the protein CASSLGQVVVGNTIYF.

The gene calls are TRBV9 and TRBJ2-1; no definite D call. V lost 0 bases to trimming and J lost 7 bases, with 2 bases between them. This CDR3 spans 11 amino acids. Germline V gives CDR1 SGDLS, CDR2 YYNGEE. CDR3 amino acids: CASSVANEQFF. For the CDR3, the DNA is TGTGCCAGCAGCGTAGCGAATGAGCAGTTCTTC.